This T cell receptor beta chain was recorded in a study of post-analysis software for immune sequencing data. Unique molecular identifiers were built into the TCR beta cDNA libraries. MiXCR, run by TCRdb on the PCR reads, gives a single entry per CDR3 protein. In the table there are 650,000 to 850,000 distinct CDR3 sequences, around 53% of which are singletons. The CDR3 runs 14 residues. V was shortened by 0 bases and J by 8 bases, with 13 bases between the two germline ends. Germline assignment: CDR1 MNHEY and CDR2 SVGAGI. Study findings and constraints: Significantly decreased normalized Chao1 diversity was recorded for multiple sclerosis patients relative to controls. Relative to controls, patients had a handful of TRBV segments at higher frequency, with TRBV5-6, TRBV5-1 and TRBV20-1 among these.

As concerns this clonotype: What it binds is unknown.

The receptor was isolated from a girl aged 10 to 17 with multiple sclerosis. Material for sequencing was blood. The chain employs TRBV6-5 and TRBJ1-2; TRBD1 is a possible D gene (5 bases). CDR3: CASSYSTEGLGYTF. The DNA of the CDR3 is TGTGCCAGCAGTTACTCGACAGAGGGTTTGGGCTACACCTTC.